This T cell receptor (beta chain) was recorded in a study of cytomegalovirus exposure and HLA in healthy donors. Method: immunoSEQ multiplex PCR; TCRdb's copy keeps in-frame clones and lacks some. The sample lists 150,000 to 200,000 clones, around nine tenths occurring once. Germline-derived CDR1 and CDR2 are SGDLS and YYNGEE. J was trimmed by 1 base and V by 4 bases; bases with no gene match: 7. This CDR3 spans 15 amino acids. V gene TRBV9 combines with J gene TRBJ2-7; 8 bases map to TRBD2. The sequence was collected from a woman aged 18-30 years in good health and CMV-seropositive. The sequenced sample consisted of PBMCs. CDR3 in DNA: TGTGCCAGCAGCCCCAGACTAGCGTTGTCCTACGAGCAGTACTTC. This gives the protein CASSPRLALSYEQYF.